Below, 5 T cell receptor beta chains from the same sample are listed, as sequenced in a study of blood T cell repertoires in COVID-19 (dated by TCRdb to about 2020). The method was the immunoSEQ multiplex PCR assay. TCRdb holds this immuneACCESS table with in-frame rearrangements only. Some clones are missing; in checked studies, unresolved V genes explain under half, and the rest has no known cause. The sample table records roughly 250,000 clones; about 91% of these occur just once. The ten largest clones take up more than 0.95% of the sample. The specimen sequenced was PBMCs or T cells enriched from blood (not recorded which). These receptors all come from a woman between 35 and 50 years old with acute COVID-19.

The CDR3 nucleotides read TGTGCCAGCAGCAGCCCCGGCAATGAGCAGTTCTTC. It translates to CASSSPGNEQFF. V gene TRBV7-2 combines with J gene TRBJ2-1; no clear D. V was clipped by 5 bases and J by 6 bases, with 8 bases between them. This CDR3 contains 12 residues. Looked up from germline, CDR1 is SGHTA and CDR2 is FQGNSA.

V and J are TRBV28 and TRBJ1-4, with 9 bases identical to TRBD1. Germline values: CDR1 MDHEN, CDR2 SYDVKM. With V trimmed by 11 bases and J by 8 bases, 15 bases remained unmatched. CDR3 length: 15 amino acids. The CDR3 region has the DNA TGTGCCGTAGTCCCGGGACAGGGACCGAGAGAAAAACTGTTTTTT. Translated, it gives CAVVPGQGPREKLFF.

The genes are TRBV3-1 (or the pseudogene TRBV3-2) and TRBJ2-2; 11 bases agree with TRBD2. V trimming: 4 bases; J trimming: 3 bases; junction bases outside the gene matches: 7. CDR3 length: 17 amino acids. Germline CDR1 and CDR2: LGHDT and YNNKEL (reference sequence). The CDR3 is CASSRRLAGSDTGELFF. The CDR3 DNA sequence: TGTGCCAGCAGCCGAAGACTAGCGGGATCGGACACCGGGGAGCTGTTTTTT.

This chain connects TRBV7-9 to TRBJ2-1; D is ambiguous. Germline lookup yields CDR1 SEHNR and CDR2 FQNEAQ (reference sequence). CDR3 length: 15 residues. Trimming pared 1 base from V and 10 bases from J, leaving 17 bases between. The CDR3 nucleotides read TGTGCCAGCAGCTTAGGTTCGCTAGTAGTGGAGGAGCAGTTCTTC. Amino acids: CASSLGSLVVEEQFF.

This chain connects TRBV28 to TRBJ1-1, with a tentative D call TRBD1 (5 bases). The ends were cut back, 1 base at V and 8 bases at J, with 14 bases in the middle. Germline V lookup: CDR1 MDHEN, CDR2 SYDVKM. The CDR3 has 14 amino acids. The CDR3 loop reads CASSLSFGGAEAFF. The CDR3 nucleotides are TGTGCCAGCAGTTTATCTTTCGGCGGGGCCGAAGCTTTCTTT. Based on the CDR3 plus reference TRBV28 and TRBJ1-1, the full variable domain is DVKVTQSSRYLVKRTGEKVFLECVQDMDHENMFWYRQDPGLGLRLIYFSYDVKMKEKGDIPEGYSVSREKKERFSLILESASTNQTSMYLCASSLSFGGAEAFFGQGTRLTVV.